The present entry profiles one T cell receptor beta chain with its context. Its antigen is unknown. A second PCR of about 7 to 11 cycles used a sample-barcoded 5' primer and a J-beta primer mix. A 12-random-nucleotide template-switch adaptor tagged each cDNA molecule. TCRdb called the 5' RACE reads again in MiXCR, with one record for every CDR3 protein. Altogether hundreds of thousands of distinct CDR3 sequences are present, about 48% being singletons, with the ten largest covering around an eighth. This sample was taken from a study of blood T cells in healthy people across ages. The CDR3 sequence is 18 residues long. Per germline, CDR1 LGHNA and CDR2 YNFKEQ. V was trimmed by 4 bases and J by 5 bases, leaving 25 bases between them. Findings of the study overall: Investigators viewed diversity estimates from one million T cells as underestimates, the study reported.

Per sample, no less than 5.5 micrograms of total RNA were extracted. J is TRBJ2-3 and V is TRBV4-2; tentatively, D is TRBD1 or TRBD2 (6 bases each). This TCR was recovered from a man aged 30 to 39 in good health. Sequenced sample: blood. CDR3 DNA sequence: TGTGCCAGCAGCCTCCCCGGGGAACCGGGGGCGATAGGAGATACGCAGTATTTT. Its protein is CASSLPGEPGAIGDTQYF.